The present T cell receptor (beta chain) was sequenced within a study of lymphopenia after photon versus proton radiotherapy. General study points: Photon-treated patients lost naive T cells and TCR diversity; proton-treated stayed stable. Post-nadir diversity loss with photons came from oligoclonal expansion, particularly CD8+ Temra cells. Survival link was tested only in deceased patients; proton benefit remains a possibility.

The protocol was immunoSEQ multiplex PCR, while the TCRdb copy is restricted to in-frame clones and leaves out a portion. The profile shows 83,000 or so clones, around four fifths of them singletons. The CDR3 is 14 amino acids. Germline CDR1 is KGHSH and CDR2 is LQKENI. Trimming took 6 bases from V and 4 from J, leaving 14 bases between them. A word on this clone: What it binds is not known.

The sequence was obtained from a man aged 60 to 69 with pancreatic cancer. The chain recombines TRBV18 with TRBJ2-3; D not resolved. Sequences were derived from peripheral blood, sampled from a patient treated with proton-based radiotherapy. For the CDR3, the DNA is TGTGCCAGCTCCCTGACGTCTAGGGCAGATACGCAGTATTTT. Protein product: CASSLTSRADTQYF.